This TCR beta chain was sequenced in a study of molecular identifiers for immune sequencing clone quantification. The CDR3 consists of 14 residues. The V end lost 0 bases, the J end lost 8 bases, and 13 bases lay between the germline ends. The germline V gene encodes CDR1 LGHNA and CDR2 YSLEER. Using a CD8+CD4-CCR7+CD45RA+ phenotype, naive CD8 T cells were sorted. TCRdb ran MiXCR on the PCR reads and lists one entry per CDR3 protein. The sample yields about 500,000 distinct CDR3 sequences, 25% seen once. Source material: naive CD8+ T cells from blood, with Jurkat cell RNA spiked in. Subset in this sample: FACS-sorted CD8+CD4-CCR7+CD45RA+ naive T cells. J is TRBJ1-2 and V is TRBV4-3, with a possible D match to TRBD1 (6 bases). This receptor was identified in a human donor in good health. Some libraries in this study had Jurkat cell RNA spiked in. CDR3 sequence (DNA): TGCGCCAGCAGCCAAGATTGGGGGGCGGAGGGCTACACCTTC. This encodes CASSQDWGAEGYTF.